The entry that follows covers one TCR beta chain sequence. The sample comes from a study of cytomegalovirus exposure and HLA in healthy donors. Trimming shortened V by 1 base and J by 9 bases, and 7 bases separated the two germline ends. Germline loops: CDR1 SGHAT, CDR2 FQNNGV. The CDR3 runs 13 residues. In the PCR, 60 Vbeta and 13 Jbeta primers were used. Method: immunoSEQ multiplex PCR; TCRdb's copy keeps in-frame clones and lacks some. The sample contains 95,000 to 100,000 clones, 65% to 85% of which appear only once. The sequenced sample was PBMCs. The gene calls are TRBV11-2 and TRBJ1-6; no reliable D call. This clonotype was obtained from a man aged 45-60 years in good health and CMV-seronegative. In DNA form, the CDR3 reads TGTGCCAGCAGCTTAGCAATCGGTTCACCCCTCCACTTT. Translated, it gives CASSLAIGSPLHF.